This T cell receptor (beta chain) was documented in a study of OX40 agonist ivuxolimab in advanced cancers. Overall study context: Dose-escalation subjects each had hepatocellular carcinoma, melanoma, renal cell or head and neck cancer. Earlier anti-PD-1, anti-PD-L1 or anti-CTLA-4 therapy was permitted; 30% to 45% had received some.

Broader study findings: Relative to CD4+, CD8+ T cells held more expanded clones on average.

Exclusion of a patient followed from autoimmune disease history or systemic immunosuppression. The CDR3 has 14 amino acids. CDR1 is SGDLS and CDR2 is YYNGEE in the germline V gene. Trimming took off 0 bases at V and 1 base at J, with 5 bases between the two ends. Comments on this clone: The antigen remains unidentified.

The data were produced by immunoSEQ multiplex PCR, yet TCRdb's version contains in-frame clones alone and is incomplete. The sample lists 77,000 or so clones; 90% to 95% were seen once. This chain links TRBV9 with TRBJ1-3; D is unresolved. The receptor was derived from an adult with an advanced solid tumor such as melanoma, head and neck, liver or kidney cancer. Sequences were derived from CD4+ or CD8+ T cells sorted from blood, sampled in a trial of the OX40 agonist ivuxolimab. CDR3 DNA sequence: TGTGCCAGCAGCGTAGTCGATTCTGGAAACACCATATATTTT. Protein: CASSVVDSGNTIYF.